This record looks at one T cell receptor (beta chain) sequence and its context. Method: immunoSEQ multiplex PCR; TCRdb's copy keeps in-frame clones and lacks some. The table includes some 150,000 clones, 82% detected once. The data derive from a study of blood T cell repertoires in COVID-19. Study-level information: There were acute and convalescent COVID-19 samples, and they came from the United States, Italy and Spain.

The ends were cut back, 4 bases at V and 2 bases at J, with 12 bases in the middle. Germline V gene lookup returns CDR1 SGHDN and CDR2 FVKESK. CDR3 length: 15 amino acids. Sequenced: peripheral blood. The J gene is TRBJ2-1, the V gene TRBV14, with D possibly being TRBD2 (6 bases). The TCR was taken from a woman older than 75 with acute or convalescent COVID-19. As DNA, the CDR3 is TGTGCCAGCAGCCGTCTGGGCGGGACCTACAATGAGCAGTTCTTC. Its translation: CASSRLGGTYNEQFF.